This T cell receptor (beta chain) was sequenced during a study of blood T cell repertoires in COVID-19. Participants were placed into cohorts based on the clinical history they reported. The CDR3 runs 15 residues. V shed 5 bases, J shed 7 bases, and the junction held 8 bases outside the gene matches. CDR1 and CDR2 from the germline V gene are SEHNR and FQNEAQ (reference sequence). Per the authors' pipeline: Reference gene primer amplification yielded estimated nucleated cell counts. Repertoires were generated with immunoSEQ multiplex PCR, while TCRdb's copy carries only in-frame clones and drops some. That table furnishes V, J and clone size, whereas the DNA furnished D and trimming. This table has roughly 320,000 clones, 85% to 95% appearing once.

Specimen: PBMCs or T cells enriched from blood (not recorded which). The chain employs TRBV7-9 and TRBJ1-6; 7 bases agree with TRBD1. This sequence was found in a woman under 40 who had been exposed to COVID-19. The CDR3 is CASSRAGTANSPLHF. Here the CDR3 DNA reads TGTGCCAGCAGCCGTGCCGGGACAGCAAATTCACCCCTCCACTTT.